The rows below give T cell receptor beta chains drawn from one sample of a study of blood T cell repertoires in COVID-19. TCRdb's copy holds only in-frame clones and misses some; the assay was immunoSEQ multiplex PCR. The sample holds under 250,000 clones, 65% to 85% seen once. The sequenced sample consisted of peripheral blood. The receptors here all came from a human donor in a cohort sampled during active COVID-19. CDR3s leave out the opening cysteine and the closing phenylalanine or tryptophan.

>TRBV2|13|TRBJ2-2
ASSDLTGESGELF
>TRBV19|10|TRBJ2-5
ASSSRAETQY
>TRBV11-3|13|TRBJ2-2
ASSMGDFLTGELF
>TRBV14|12|TRBJ1-3
ASSPQDWGNTIY
>TRBV30|12|TRBJ2-3
AWSAGLAVDTQY
>TRBV6-5|12|TRBJ1-1
ASRRGQMNTEAF
>TRBV28|16|TRBJ2-3
ASSFGNTGVPYTDTQY
>TRBV5-6|11|TRBJ2-7
ASSLGSGAEQY
>TRBV19|11|TRBJ2-3
ASSIGQGSQQY
>TRBV7-2|12|TRBJ2-7
ASSYGDRGREQY
>TRBV7-8|13|TRBJ1-5
ASSMTGGGNQPQH
>TRBV28|11|TRBJ2-1
ASSLDRYNEQF
>TRBV6-5|12|TRBJ2-7
ASRGDRGSSEQY
>TRBV24-1|12|TRBJ1-1
ATSDPGANTEAF
>TRBV19|14|TRBJ2-1
ASSIDSRRGNNEQF
>TRBV4-3|12|TRBJ1-2
ASSPGSRVYGYT
>TRBV5-4|13|TRBJ2-3
ASSSYRGLTDTQY
>TRBV28|14|TRBJ1-5
ASSLLTGDLYQPQH
>TRBV4-2|16|TRBJ1-5
ASSQEGRLGADNQPQH
>TRBV5-4|11|TRBJ2-7
ASSFDSSYEQY
>TRBV5-4|12|TRBJ1-6
ASSLGQPNSPLH
>TRBV5-4|13|TRBJ1-1
ASSFRGVRNTEAF
>TRBV4-2|13|TRBJ2-5
ASSQDPQFGETQY
>TRBV18|11|TRBJ2-7
ASSPGKRNEQY
>TRBV18|14|TRBJ2-1
ASSPSAPGGYNEQF
>TRBV28|11|TRBJ2-1
ASLLDSYNEQF
>TRBV5-1|14|TRBJ2-2
ASSKRLAADTGELF
>TRBV2|11|TRBJ2-1
ASSEFSGGLEF
>TRBV13|14|TRBJ2-2
ASSLDLFSNTGELF
>TRBV28|10|TRBJ1-2
ASSSPSQSYT